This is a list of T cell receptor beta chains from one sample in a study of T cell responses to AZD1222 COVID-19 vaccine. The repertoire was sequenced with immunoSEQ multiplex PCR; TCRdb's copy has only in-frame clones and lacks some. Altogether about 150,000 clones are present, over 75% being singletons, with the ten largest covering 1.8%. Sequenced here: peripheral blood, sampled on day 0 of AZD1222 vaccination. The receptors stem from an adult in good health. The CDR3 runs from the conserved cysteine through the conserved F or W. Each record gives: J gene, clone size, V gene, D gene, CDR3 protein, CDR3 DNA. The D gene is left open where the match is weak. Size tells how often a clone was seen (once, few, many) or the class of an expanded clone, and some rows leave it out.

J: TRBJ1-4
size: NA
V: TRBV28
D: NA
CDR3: CASSPGIFALMEKLFF
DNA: TGTGCCAGCAGTCCAGGGATCTTTGCCCTAATGGAAAAACTGTTTTTT

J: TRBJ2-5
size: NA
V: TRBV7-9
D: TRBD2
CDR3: CASSLKGGAFVETQYF
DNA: TGTGCCAGCAGCTTAAAGGGAGGGGCCTTCGTGGAGACCCAGTACTTC

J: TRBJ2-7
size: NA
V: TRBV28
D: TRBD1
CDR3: CASRAPGQGYEQYF
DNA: TGTGCCAGCAGGGCTCCGGGACAGGGGTACGAGCAGTACTTC

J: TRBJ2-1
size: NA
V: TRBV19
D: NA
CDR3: CASSLPSLGAVDNEQFF
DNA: TGTGCCAGTAGTTTACCATCACTCGGAGCGGTAGACAATGAGCAGTTCTTC

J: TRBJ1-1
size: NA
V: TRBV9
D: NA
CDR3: CASSVDPGQPNTEAFF
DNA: TGTGCCAGCAGCGTAGACCCCGGACAACCGAACACTGAAGCTTTCTTT

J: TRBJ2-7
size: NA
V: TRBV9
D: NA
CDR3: CASSSKGTVGLGDEQYF
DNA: TGTGCCAGCAGCTCCAAGGGTACAGTTGGTCTCGGGGACGAGCAGTACTTC

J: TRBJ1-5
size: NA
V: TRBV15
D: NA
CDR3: CATSRGGTFGNQPQHF
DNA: TGTGCCACCAGCAGAGGCGGGACATTTGGCAATCAGCCCCAGCATTTT

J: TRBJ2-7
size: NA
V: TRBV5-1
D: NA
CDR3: CASSLEAGPFYEQYF
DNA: TGCGCCAGCAGCTTGGAGGCGGGGCCGTTCTACGAGCAGTACTTC

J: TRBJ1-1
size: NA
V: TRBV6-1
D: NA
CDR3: CASSGREAFF
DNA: TGTGCCAGCAGTGGTAGGGAAGCTTTCTTT

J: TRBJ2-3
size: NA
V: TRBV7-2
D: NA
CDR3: CASSFVRGRTREVDTQYF
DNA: TGTGCCAGCAGCTTCGTCAGGGGGAGGACTAGAGAGGTTGATACGCAGTATTTT

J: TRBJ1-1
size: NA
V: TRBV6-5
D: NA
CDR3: CASRHDSSTEAFF
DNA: TGTGCCAGCAGACACGACAGCTCCACTGAAGCTTTCTTT

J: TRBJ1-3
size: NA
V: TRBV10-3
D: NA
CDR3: CAIKQGFSGNTIYF
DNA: TGTGCCATCAAACAGGGTTTCTCTGGAAACACCATATATTTT

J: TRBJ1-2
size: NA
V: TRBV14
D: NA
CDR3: CASSQGEWGEGGYTF
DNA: TGTGCCAGCAGCCAAGGGGAGTGGGGAGAAGGAGGCTACACCTTC

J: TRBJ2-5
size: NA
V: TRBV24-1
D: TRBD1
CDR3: CATSDTGTDVRETQYF
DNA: TGTGCCACCAGTGATACCGGGACAGACGTTCGAGAGACCCAGTACTTC

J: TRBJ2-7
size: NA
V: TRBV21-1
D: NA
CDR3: CASSKAGGYEQYF
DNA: TGTGCCAGCAGCAAAGCAGGGGGCTACGAGCAGTACTTC

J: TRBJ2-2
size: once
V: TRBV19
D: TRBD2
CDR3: CASSGLAGDRTGELFF
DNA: TGTGCCAGTAGTGGACTAGCGGGAGACCGGACCGGGGAGCTGTTTTTT

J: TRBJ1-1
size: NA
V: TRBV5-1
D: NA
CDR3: CASRAVNTEAFF
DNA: TGCGCCTCGAGGGCGGTGAACACTGAAGCTTTCTTT

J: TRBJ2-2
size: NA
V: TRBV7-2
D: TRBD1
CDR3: CASSLDGFPGQGSTGELFF
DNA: TGTGCCAGCAGCTTAGACGGGTTTCCGGGACAGGGTTCCACCGGGGAGCTGTTTTTT

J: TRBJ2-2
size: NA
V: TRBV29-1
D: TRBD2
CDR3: CSVHSGRGKNTGELFF
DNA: TGCAGCGTACATAGCGGGAGGGGGAAGAACACCGGGGAGCTGTTTTTT

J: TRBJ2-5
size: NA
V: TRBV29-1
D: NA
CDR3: CSVEEGLMAGTQYF
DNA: TGCAGCGTTGAAGAAGGACTAATGGCAGGGACCCAGTACTTC

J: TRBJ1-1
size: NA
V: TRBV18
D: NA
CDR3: CASSQNEKRGRTEAFF
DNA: TGTGCCAGCTCACAAAACGAAAAAAGGGGGAGAACTGAAGCTTTCTTT

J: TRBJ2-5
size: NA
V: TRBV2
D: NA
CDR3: CASSGDRQETQYF
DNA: TGTGCCAGCAGTGGGGATAGACAAGAGACCCAGTACTTC